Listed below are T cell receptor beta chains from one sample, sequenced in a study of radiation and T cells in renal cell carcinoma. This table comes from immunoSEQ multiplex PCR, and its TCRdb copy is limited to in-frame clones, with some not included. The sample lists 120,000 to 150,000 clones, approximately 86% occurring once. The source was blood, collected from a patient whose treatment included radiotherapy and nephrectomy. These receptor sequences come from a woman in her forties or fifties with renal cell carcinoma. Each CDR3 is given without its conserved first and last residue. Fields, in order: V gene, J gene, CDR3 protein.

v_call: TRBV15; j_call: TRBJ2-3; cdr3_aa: ATSRDKAGGTDTQY
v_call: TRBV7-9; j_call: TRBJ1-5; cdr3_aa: ASSSETGGNQPQH
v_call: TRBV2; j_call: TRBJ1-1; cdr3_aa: ASSESSANTEAF
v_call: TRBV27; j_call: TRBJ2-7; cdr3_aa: ASSLSGSYEQY
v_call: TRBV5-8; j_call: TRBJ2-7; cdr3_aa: ASSFRTITYEQY
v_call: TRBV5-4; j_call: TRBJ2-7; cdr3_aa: ASSLDLVRVTYEQY
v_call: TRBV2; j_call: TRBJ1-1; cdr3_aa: ASTLALSGTEAF
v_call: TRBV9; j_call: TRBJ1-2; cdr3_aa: ASSLLTGNYGYT
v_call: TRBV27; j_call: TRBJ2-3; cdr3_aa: ASSLSPWTSGGQDTQY
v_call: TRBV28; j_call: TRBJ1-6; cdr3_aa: ASSPGTGLGSPLH
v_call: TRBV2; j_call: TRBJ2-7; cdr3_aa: ASRGRPPREQY
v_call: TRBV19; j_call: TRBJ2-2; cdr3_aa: ASRSEGTSYYTGELF
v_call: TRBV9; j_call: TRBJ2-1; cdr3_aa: ASSPTWDEQF
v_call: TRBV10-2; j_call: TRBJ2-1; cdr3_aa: ASSERRRPEQF
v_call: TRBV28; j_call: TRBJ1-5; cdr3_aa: ASMEGAAQPQH
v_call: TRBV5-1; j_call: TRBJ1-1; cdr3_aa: ASSLDTGNTEAF
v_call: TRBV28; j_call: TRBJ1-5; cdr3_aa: ASSTQGTNHHKQPQH
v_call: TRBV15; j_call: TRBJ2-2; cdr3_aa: ATSKGHFENTGELF
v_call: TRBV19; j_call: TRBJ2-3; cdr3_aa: ASSPTTSSTDTQY
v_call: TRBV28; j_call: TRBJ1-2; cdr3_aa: ASREQGSYGYT
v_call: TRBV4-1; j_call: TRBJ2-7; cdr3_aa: ASSRLSGDHEQY
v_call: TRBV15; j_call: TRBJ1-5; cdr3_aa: ATSRRTGSLQPQH
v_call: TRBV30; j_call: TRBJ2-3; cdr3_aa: AWVDYGDHSTRRDTQY
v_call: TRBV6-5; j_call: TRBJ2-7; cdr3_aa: ASSYPNGLVNYEQY
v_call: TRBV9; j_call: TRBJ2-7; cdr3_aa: ASSVAQGNSYEQY
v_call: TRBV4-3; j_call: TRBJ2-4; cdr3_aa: ASSQTSLENIQY
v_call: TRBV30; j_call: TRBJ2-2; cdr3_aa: AWSARAGGELF
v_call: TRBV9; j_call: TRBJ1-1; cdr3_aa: ASSVGGALNTEAF
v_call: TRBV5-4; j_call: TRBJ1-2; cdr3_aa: ASTDRGNYGYT
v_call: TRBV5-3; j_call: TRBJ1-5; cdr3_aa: ARISGLPQH
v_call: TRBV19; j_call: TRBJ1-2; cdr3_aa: ASIDQGALGYGYT
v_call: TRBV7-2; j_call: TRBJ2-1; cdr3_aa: ASSLDPGTHNEQF
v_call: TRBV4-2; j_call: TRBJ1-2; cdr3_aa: ASSQGFSDGSYGYT
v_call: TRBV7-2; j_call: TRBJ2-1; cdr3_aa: ASTFRRASSNEQF
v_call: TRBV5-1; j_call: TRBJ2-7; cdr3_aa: ASSLRGAGYEQY
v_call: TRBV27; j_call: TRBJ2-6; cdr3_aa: ASSTSANVLT
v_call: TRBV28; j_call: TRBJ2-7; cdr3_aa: ASSLIPGTVDKQY
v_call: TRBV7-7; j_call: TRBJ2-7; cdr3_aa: ASSLRETRARSYEQY
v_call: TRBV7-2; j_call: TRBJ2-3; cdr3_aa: ASSLRDTDTQY
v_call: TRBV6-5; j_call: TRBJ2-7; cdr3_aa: ASSPDVSKQY
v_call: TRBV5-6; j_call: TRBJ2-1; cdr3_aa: ASSRTTSGIDEQF
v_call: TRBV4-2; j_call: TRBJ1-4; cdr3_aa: ASSQEAGETEGEKLF
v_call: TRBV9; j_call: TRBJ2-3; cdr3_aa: ASSVEPQSTDTQY
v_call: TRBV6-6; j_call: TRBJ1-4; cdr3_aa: ASSPQTSTAEKLF
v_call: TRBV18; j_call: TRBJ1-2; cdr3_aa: ASSPKNDPNYGYT
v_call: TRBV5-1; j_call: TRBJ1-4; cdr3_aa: ASSLGPRDGGRPNEKLF
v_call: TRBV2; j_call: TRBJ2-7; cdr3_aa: ASRPIRTRQVGYEQY
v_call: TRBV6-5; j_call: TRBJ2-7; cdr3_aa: ASSVRAGYSYEQY
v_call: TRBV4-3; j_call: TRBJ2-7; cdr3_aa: ASSLLAGGSYEQY
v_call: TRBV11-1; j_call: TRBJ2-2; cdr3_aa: ASSPDRGRETGELF
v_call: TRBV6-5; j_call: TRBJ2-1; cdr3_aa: ASKSGGHYNEQF
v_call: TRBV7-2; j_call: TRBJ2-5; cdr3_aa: ASRVRPEETQY
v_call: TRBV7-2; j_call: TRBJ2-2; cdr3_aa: ASSLYLTGYPTGELF